These 27 T cell receptor beta chains originate from one sample sequenced in a study of CD8+ T cells in alopecia areata. Following extraction, RNA underwent reverse transcription to cDNA, which served as the sequencing template. Profiling relied on immunoSEQ multiplex PCR, and the TCRdb table lists in-frame clones only, not all of them. This sample carries over 100,000 clones, almost 50% of them seen once, and the ten largest clones take approximately 18%. Sample: CD8+ T cells sorted from blood, taken at week 0. The source is a human donor with alopecia areata.

The chain is built from TRBV2 and TRBJ2-1; 8 positions match TRBD2. V lost 2 bases, J lost 10 bases, and 4 bases stayed unmatched. This CDR3 has 13 residues. Germline values: CDR1 SNHLY, CDR2 FYNNEI. The DNA of the CDR3 is TGTGCCAGCAGTGAAAGCGGGGGACCCGAGCAGTTCTTC. Encoded protein: CASSESGGPEQFF. The whole variable domain, filled in from reference TRBV2 and TRBJ2-1, reads EPEVTQTPSHQVTQMGQEVILRCVPISNHLYFYWYRQILGQKVEFLVSFYNNEISEKSEIFDDQFSVERPDGSNFTLKIRSTKLEDSAMYFCASSESGGPEQFFGPGTRLTVL.

Only a few counts were recorded for this clone. The J gene is TRBJ1-1, the V gene TRBV4-1; 7 bases match TRBD1. The V and J ends lost 6 bases and 11 bases, in that order; junction bases with no gene match: 18. The germline V gene encodes CDR1 MGHRA and CDR2 YSYEKL. This CDR3 has 15 residues. DNA for the CDR3: TGCGCCAGCAGGGACATTGGGTTTTCAGGGGGGATGGCTTTCTTT. This translates into CASRDIGFSGGMAFF.

The V and J genes are TRBV29-1 and TRBJ2-1; 15 bases agree with TRBD2. Trimming cost V 0 bases and J 0 bases; bases outside gene matches: 9. CDR1 is SQVTM and CDR2 is ANQGSEA in the germline V gene. This CDR3 has 20 amino acids. CDR3 residues: CSVEDLAGLAGGPSYNEQFF. CDR3 in DNA: TGCAGCGTTGAAGATTTAGCGGGACTAGCGGGGGGCCCCTCCTACAATGAGCAGTTCTTC.

This clone was observed many times. Other DNA sequences in the same sample also yield this CDR3. This chain connects TRBV9 to TRBJ2-3; D is ambiguous. The CDR3 consists of 13 residues. Looked up from germline, CDR1 is SGDLS and CDR2 is YYNGEE. The V and J ends lost 0 bases and 4 bases respectively, with 6 bases between them. This CDR3 reads CASSVGSPDTQYF. The CDR3 DNA reads TGTGCCAGCAGCGTAGGGTCCCCAGATACGCAGTATTTT.

The chain is built from TRBV5-6 and TRBJ2-7; a possible D gene is TRBD2 (6 bases). Germline CDR1 and CDR2: SGHDT and YYEEEE. CDR3 length: 16 residues. Trimming shortened V by 0 bases and J by 2 bases, and 15 bases separated the two germline ends. CDR3 protein: CASSLGGWGRPYEQYF. The CDR3 region has the DNA TGTGCCAGCAGCTTGGGCGGTTGGGGGAGGCCCTACGAGCAGTACTTC.

This clone was detected a few times. The genes are TRBV5-5 and TRBJ2-7; D remains ambiguous. Germline assignment: CDR1 SGHKS and CDR2 YYEKEE (reference sequence). The V and J ends lost 0 bases and 2 bases respectively, with 6 bases between them. This CDR3 spans 13 amino acids. In DNA, the CDR3 is TGTGCCAGCAGCTTGGACAGTGCCTACGAGCAGTACTTC. Its translation: CASSLDSAYEQYF.

In this sample, this clone turned up a few times. This sequence joins TRBV11-2 and TRBJ2-2; the D is unclear. The germline gives CDR1 SGHAT, CDR2 FQNNGV. V lost 1 base and J 6 bases, leaving 6 bases between the germline ends. The CDR3 loop spans 13 amino acids. CDR3 amino acids: CASSLGDPGELFF. In DNA, the CDR3 is TGTGCCAGCAGCTTAGGGGATCCCGGGGAGCTGTTTTTT.

The genes are TRBV6-6 and TRBJ1-5; D uncertain. This CDR3 is built from 13 residues. CDR1 is MNHNY and CDR2 is SVGAGI in the germline V gene (reference sequence). Trimming pared 7 bases from V and 4 bases from J, leaving 11 bases between. DNA of the CDR3: TGTGCCAGCACCCCGCGACATAATCAGCCCCAGCATTTT. This gives the protein CASTPRHNQPQHF.

This sequence joins TRBV7-9 and TRBJ2-5; perhaps TRBD2 as D (6 bases). Trimming took off 5 bases at V and 4 bases at J, with 17 bases between the two ends. The CDR3 totals 15 residues. CDR1 and CDR2 from the germline V gene are SEHNR and FQNEAQ (reference sequence). The CDR3 coding sequence is TGTGCCAGCAGCCCAGGCGGGATTAGCAGAGAGACCCAGTACTTC. This sequence encodes CASSPGGISRETQYF.

DNA for the CDR3: TGCGCCAGCAGCTTAACGGGCGAGCAGTACTTC. Translated: CASSLTGEQYF. The chain carries TRBV5-1 and TRBJ2-7, with unresolved D. The V gene lost 2 bases and the J gene lost 6 bases, with 6 bases spanning the gap. The germline V gene has CDR1 SGHRS and CDR2 YFSETQ. This CDR3 is built from 11 residues.

This clone occurred a few times. J is TRBJ2-2 and V is TRBV5-4, with D possibly being TRBD1 (5 bases). The CDR3 has 15 residues. Trimming left V 4 bases short and J 3 bases short, with 13 bases between. Germline assignment: CDR1 SGHNT and CDR2 YYREEE (reference sequence). The chain's CDR3 is CASSPKARDTGELFF. The CDR3 DNA sequence: TGTGCCAGCAGCCCCAAGGCCAGGGACACCGGGGAGCTGTTTTTT.

This clone has a handful of counts. The CDR3 region has the DNA TGTGCCAGCAGCCCCCAGACGCGGGCCCAAGAGACCCAGTACTTC. This translates into CASSPQTRAQETQYF. The chain couples TRBV7-2 to TRBJ2-5; D possibly corresponds to TRBD2 (5 bases). This CDR3 contains 15 residues. Trimming removed 5 bases at V and 1 base at J, with 14 bases between. The germline V gene has CDR1 SGHTA and CDR2 FQGNSA.

This clone has a handful of counts. The genes are TRBV19 and TRBJ1-5; D is unresolved. The ends were cut back, 3 bases at V and 4 bases at J, with 13 bases in the middle. The CDR3 runs 15 residues. CDR1 and CDR2 (germline): LNHDA, SQIVND (reference sequence). CDR3 bases: TGTGCCAGTAGTATCGATCTCGATGGGAATCAGCCCCAGCATTTT. It is translated as CASSIDLDGNQPQHF.

The V call is TRBV29-1, the J call TRBJ1-1; D is undetermined. V shed 4 bases and J shed 8 bases, with 11 bases lying between them. CDR3 size: 11 residues. Germline CDR1 and CDR2: SQVTM and ANQGSEA. CDR3 in amino acids: CSVGGGQEAFF. The CDR3 DNA sequence: TGCAGCGTTGGGGGAGGGCAAGAAGCTTTCTTT.

The chain links TRBV7-9 to TRBJ1-6; unclear D gene. The germline CDR1 and CDR2 sequences are SEHNR and FQNEAQ (reference sequence). The CDR3 has 10 amino acids. Between the trimmed V and J ends, which lost 6 bases and 14 bases, there was a span of 8 bases. The CDR3, as DNA: TGTGCCAGCAGAGAGGAGGCCCTCCACTTT. As protein: CASREEALHF.

This clone was counted a few times. The chain combines TRBV29-1 with TRBJ2-7, with 7 bases matching TRBD2. Unmatched junction bases numbered 11, after V lost 7 bases and J lost 5 bases. Germline V gene lookup returns CDR1 SQVTM and CDR2 ANQGSEA. CDR3 size: 13 residues. Here the CDR3 DNA reads TGCAGCGCGTCGGGGGAGGGAACTGACGAGCAGTACTTC. Translated: CSASGEGTDEQYF.

A few counts support this clone. This sequence joins TRBV19 and TRBJ2-1; 10 bases fit TRBD1. With V trimmed by 3 bases and J by 9 bases, 8 bases remained unmatched. The CDR3 is 15 amino acids. CDR1 is LNHDA and CDR2 is SQIVND in the germline V gene (reference sequence). CDR3 bases: TGTGCCAGTAGTATCCTGGGACAGGGGCTCACTGAGCAGTTCTTC. Residues: CASSILGQGLTEQFF.

The V gene is TRBV29-1, the J gene TRBJ2-7; no definite D call. The ends were cut back, 3 bases at V and 4 bases at J, with 7 bases in the middle. This CDR3 comprises 11 residues. Germline CDR1 and CDR2: SQVTM and ANQGSEA. CDR3 bases: TGCAGCGTTGATTCAGGTTACGAGCAGTACTTC. This codes for CSVDSGYEQYF.

The chain has TRBV27 and TRBJ2-2, with D uncertain. Trimming shortened V by 8 bases and J by 3 bases, and 7 bases separated the two germline ends. Germline CDR1 reads MNHEY; CDR2 reads SMNVEV (reference sequence). CDR3 size: 12 residues. CDR3 in DNA: TGTGCCAGCTCGCAGGACACCGGGGAGCTGTTTTTT. Protein: CASSQDTGELFF.

The table lists this clone with a count of one. The chain joins TRBV30 to TRBJ1-6, with D uncertain. The V gene lost 4 bases and the J gene lost 8 bases, with 9 bases spanning the gap. The CDR3 is 12 residues long. Germline V gene sequence: CDR1 GTSNPN, CDR2 SVGIG (reference sequence). This chain's CDR3 is CAWTPGDSPLHF. CDR3 bases: TGTGCCTGGACCCCTGGAGATTCACCCCTCCACTTT.

This clone was observed a few times. This chain joins TRBV2 and TRBJ1-1, with unresolved D. The germline V gene has CDR1 SNHLY and CDR2 FYNNEI. This CDR3 is built from 14 residues. Deletions cut 8 bases from V and 1 base from J, with 14 bases between. The CDR3 coding sequence is TGTGCCAGCCAAATCGACGGCCGGAACACTGAAGCTTTCTTT. Its protein is CASQIDGRNTEAFF.

CDR3 residues: CASSYSGLGYEQYF. CDR3 DNA: TGTGCCAGCAGTTACTCGGGGCTAGGCTACGAGCAGTACTTC. The genes are TRBV6-5 and TRBJ2-7; a weak D match, TRBD1 (5 bases). The CDR3 consists of 14 residues. Looked up from germline, CDR1 is MNHEY and CDR2 is SVGAGI. The V end was cut by 0 bases, the J end by 3 bases, with 9 bases between.

Regarding this clone: The junction does not match germline at one end; this may be a read error. This chain uses TRBV29-1 with TRBJ2-3, with TRBD1 identical over 9 bases. Germline CDR1 SQVTM, CDR2 ANQGSEA. This CDR3 has 14 amino acids. CDR3 residues: CSVEVGTGPDTQYF. DNA for the CDR3: TGCAGCGTCGAAGTAGGGACAGGGCCAGATACGCAGTATTTT.

This clone was detected only a few times. The V and J genes are TRBV5-6 and TRBJ2-2, with D unresolved. Germline-derived CDR1 and CDR2 are SGHDT and YYEEEE. V was trimmed by 4 bases and J by 0 bases, leaving 10 bases between them. The CDR3 sequence is 15 residues long. The CDR3 DNA sequence: TGTGCCAGCAGCGTGATACAGTCGAACACCGGGGAGCTGTTTTTT. Amino acids: CASSVIQSNTGELFF.

This clone appeared a few times. The rearrangement uses TRBV27 and TRBJ2-5; 9 bases agree with TRBD2. CDR3 size: 15 residues. V was clipped by 5 bases and J by 2 bases; unmatched bases: 6. The germline V gene has CDR1 MNHEY and CDR2 SMNVEV (reference sequence). For the CDR3, the DNA is TGTGCCAGCAGTCCGACGGGACTAGCTCAAGAGACCCAGTACTTC. As protein: CASSPTGLAQETQYF.

V and J are TRBV15 and TRBJ2-7, with 8 bases identical to TRBD1. The CDR3 runs 14 residues. Germline lookup yields CDR1 LNHNV and CDR2 YYDKDF (reference sequence). V trimming: 5 bases; J trimming: 3 bases; junction bases outside the gene matches: 6. The CDR3 here is CATSEDRVGYEQYF. The DNA for the CDR3 is TGTGCCACCAGCGAGGACAGGGTCGGCTACGAGCAGTACTTC.

The CDR3 DNA reads as TGTGCCTGGAGTGTCGGCAATAACTATGGCTACACCTTC. Translation gives CAWSVGNNYGYTF. V gene TRBV30 combines with J gene TRBJ1-2; D unclear. Germline assignment: CDR1 GTSNPN and CDR2 SVGIG (reference sequence). The V end was cut by 0 bases, the J end by 1 base, with 6 bases between. CDR3 length: 13 amino acids.